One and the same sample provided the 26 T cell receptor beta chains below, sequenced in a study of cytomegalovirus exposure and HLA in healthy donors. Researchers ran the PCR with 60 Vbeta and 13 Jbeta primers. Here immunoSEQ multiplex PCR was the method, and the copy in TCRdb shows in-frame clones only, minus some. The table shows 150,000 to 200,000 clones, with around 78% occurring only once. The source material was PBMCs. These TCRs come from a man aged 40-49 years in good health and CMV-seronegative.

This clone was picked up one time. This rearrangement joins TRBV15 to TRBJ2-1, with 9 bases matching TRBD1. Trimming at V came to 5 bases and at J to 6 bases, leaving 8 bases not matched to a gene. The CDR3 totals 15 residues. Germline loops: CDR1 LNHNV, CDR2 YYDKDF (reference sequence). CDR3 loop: CATSRTGAAGNEQFF. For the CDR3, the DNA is TGTGCCACCAGCCGGACAGGGGCGGCAGGCAATGAGCAGTTCTTC. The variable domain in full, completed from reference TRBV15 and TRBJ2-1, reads DAMVIQNPRYQVTQFGKPVTLSCSQTLNHNVMYWYQQKSSQAPKLLFHYYDKDFNNEADTPDNFQSRRPNTSFCFLDIRSPGLGDTAMYLCATSRTGAAGNEQFFGPGTRLTVL.

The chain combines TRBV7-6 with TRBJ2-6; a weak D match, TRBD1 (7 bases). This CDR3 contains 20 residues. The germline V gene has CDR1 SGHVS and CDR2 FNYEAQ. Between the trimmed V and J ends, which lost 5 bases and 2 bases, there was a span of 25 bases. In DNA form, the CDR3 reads TGTGCCAGCAGCCCCAGGTGGCGGGACAGAAATGTCCCTGGGGCCAACGTCCTGACTTTC. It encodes CASSPRWRDRNVPGANVLTF.

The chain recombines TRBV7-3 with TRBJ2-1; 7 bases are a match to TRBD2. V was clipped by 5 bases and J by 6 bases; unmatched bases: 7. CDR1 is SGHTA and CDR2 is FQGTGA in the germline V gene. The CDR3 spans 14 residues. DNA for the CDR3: TGTGCCAGCAGCCCAGCGGGATTGGGCAATGAGCAGTTCTTC. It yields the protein CASSPAGLGNEQFF.

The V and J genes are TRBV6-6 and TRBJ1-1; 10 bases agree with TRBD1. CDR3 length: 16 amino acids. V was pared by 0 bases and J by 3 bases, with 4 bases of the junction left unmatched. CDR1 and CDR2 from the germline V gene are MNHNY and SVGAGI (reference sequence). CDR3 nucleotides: TGTGCCAGCAGTTACTCGGAAGGGACAGGGGACACTGAAGCTTTCTTT. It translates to CASSYSEGTGDTEAFF.

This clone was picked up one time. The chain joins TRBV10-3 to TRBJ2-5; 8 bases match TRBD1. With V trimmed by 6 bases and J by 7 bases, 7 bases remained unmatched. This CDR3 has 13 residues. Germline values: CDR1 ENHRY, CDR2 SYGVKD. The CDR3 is CAIREEGQATQYF. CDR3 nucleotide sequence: TGTGCCATCAGGGAAGAGGGACAGGCGACCCAGTACTTC.

DNA for the CDR3: TGCAGCGCCGGACAGGACTACGAGCAGTACTTC. Its translation: CSAGQDYEQYF. The chain uses TRBV29-1 and TRBJ2-7; TRBD1 matches 7 bases. Germline loops: CDR1 SQVTM, CDR2 ANQGSEA. The CDR3 has 11 amino acids. V was clipped by 7 bases and J by 3 bases; unmatched bases: 3.

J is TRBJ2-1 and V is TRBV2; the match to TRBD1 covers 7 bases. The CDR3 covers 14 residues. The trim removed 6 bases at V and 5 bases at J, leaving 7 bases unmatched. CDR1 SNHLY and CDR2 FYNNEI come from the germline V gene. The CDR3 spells CASSPGQRNNEQFF. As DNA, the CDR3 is TGTGCCAGCAGCCCGGGACAGAGGAACAATGAGCAGTTCTTC.

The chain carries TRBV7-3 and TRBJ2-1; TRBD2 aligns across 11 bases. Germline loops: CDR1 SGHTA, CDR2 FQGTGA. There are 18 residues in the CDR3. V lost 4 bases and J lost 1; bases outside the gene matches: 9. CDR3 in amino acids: CASSSHPTSGRSYNEQFF. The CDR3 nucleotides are TGTGCCAGCAGCTCCCACCCCACTAGCGGGAGATCCTACAATGAGCAGTTCTTC.

CDR3 DNA: TGTGCCAGCAGCCAAGTAGGTCACAGGGAGAGCGCCAATGAGCAGTTCTTC. This encodes CASSQVGHRESANEQFF. The genes are TRBV4-2 and TRBJ2-1; possible D gene TRBD1, 6 bases. The V and J ends lost 1 base and 6 bases respectively, with 19 bases between them. Germline V gives CDR1 LGHNA, CDR2 YNFKEQ. This CDR3 has 17 amino acids.

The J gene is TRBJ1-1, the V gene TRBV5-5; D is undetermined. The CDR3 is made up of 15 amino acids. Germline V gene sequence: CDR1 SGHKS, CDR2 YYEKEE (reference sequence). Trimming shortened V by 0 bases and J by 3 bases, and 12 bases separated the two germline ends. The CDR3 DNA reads TGTGCCAGCAGCTTGGTTTTCAGTCGCTACACTGAAGCTTTCTTT. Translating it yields CASSLVFSRYTEAFF.

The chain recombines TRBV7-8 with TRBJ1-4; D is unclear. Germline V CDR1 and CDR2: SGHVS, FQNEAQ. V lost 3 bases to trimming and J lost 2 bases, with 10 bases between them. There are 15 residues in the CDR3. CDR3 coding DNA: TGTGCCAGCAGCTTCCTAGCCGCCACTAATGAAAAACTGTTTTTT. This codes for CASSFLAATNEKLFF.

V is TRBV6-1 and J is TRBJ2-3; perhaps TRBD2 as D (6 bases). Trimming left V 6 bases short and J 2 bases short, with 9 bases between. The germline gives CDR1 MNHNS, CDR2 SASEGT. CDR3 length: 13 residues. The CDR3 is CASRGLPTDTQYF. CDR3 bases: TGTGCCAGCAGAGGACTACCCACAGATACGCAGTATTTT.

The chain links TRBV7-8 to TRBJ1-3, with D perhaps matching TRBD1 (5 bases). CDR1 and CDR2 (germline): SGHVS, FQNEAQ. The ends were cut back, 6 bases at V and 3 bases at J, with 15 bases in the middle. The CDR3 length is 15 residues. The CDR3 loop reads CASRPGGGVGNTIYF. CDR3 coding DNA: TGTGCCAGCAGGCCCGGCGGGGGGGTTGGAAACACCATATATTTT.

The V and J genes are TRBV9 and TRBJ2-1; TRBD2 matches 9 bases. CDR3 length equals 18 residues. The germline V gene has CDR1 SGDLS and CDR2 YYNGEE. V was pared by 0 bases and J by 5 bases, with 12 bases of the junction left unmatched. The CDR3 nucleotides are TGTGCCAGCAGCGTAGAGGGATTGAGGGCTAGCGGGGACAATGAGCAGTTCTTC. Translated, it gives CASSVEGLRASGDNEQFF.

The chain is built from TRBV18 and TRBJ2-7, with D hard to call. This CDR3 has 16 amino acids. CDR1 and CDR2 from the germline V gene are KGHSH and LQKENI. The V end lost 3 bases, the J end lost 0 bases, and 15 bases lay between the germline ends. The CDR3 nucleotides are TGTGCCAGCTCACCGACTTACGCGGCGACCTCCTACGAGCAGTACGTC. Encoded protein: CASSPTYAATSYEQYV.

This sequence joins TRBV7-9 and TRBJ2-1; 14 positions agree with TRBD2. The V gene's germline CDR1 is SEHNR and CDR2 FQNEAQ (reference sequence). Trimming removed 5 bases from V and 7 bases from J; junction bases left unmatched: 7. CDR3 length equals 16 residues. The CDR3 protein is CASSLRTSGRSNEQFF. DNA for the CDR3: TGTGCCAGCAGCCTTCGGACTAGCGGGAGGTCTAATGAGCAGTTCTTC.

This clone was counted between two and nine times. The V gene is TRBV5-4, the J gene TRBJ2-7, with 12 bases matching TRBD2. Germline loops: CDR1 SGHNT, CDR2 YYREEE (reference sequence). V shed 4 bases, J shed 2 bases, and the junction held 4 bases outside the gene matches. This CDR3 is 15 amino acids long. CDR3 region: CASSVRTSGAYEQYF. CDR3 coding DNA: TGTGCCAGCAGCGTCCGGACTAGCGGGGCCTACGAGCAGTACTTC.

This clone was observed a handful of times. The CDR3 region is CASSLGPSGQETQYF. DNA for the CDR3: TGTGCCAGCAGCTTAGGGCCTAGCGGGCAAGAGACCCAGTACTTC. The V gene is TRBV7-3, the J gene TRBJ2-5; 8 bases line up with TRBD2. J lost 2 bases, V lost 2 bases, and 4 bases had no gene match. The germline V gene has CDR1 SGHTA and CDR2 FQGTGA. This CDR3 spans 15 amino acids.

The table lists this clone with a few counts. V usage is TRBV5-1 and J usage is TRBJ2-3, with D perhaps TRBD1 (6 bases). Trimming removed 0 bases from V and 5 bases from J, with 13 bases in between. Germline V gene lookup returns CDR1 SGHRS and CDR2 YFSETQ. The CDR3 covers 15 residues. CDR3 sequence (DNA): TGCGCCAGCAGCTTGGACCCAGGGGTGATAGATACGCAGTATTTT. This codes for CASSLDPGVIDTQYF. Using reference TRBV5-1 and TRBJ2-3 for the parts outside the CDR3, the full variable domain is KAGVTQTPRYLIKTRGQQVTLSCSPISGHRSVSWYQQTPGQGLQFLFEYFSETQRNKGNFPGRFSGRQFSNSRSEMNVSTLELGDSALYLCASSLDPGVIDTQYFGPGTRLTVL.

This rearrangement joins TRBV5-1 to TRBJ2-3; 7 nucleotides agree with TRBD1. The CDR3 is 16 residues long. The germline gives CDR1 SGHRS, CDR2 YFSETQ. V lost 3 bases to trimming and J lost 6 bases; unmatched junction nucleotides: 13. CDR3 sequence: CASSSQGPQTMDTQYF. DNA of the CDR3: TGCGCCAGCAGCTCACAGGGGCCTCAAACTATGGATACGCAGTATTTT.

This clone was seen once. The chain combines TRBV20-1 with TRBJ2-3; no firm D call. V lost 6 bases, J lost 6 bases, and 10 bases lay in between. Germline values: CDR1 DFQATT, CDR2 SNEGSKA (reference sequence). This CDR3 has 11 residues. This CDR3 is CSALGVDTQYF. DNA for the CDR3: TGCAGTGCCCTAGGAGTGGATACGCAGTATTTT.

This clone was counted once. This chain's CDR3 is CASRLREGGNEQFF. CDR3 DNA sequence: TGTGCAAGTCGCTTGCGGGAGGGGGGCAATGAGCAGTTCTTC. V usage is TRBV12-2 and J usage is TRBJ2-1; the table's D call TRBD2 went unverified against the DNA. TRBV12-2 is listed as a pseudogene. The CDR3 is made up of 14 amino acids.

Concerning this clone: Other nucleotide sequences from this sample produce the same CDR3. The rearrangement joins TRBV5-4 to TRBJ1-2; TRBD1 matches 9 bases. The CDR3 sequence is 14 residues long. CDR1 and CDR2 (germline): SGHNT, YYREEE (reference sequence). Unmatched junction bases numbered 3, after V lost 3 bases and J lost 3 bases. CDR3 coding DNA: TGTGCCAGCAGCTCCACAGGGGGCTACTATGGCTACACCTTC. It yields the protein CASSSTGGYYGYTF.

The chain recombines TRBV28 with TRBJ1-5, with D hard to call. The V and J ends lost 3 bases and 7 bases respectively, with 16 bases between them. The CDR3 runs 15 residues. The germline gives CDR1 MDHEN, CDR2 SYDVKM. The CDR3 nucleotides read TGTGCCAGCAGTTTCGGAGGCTTCATCGGGCAGCCCCAGCATTTT. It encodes CASSFGGFIGQPQHF.

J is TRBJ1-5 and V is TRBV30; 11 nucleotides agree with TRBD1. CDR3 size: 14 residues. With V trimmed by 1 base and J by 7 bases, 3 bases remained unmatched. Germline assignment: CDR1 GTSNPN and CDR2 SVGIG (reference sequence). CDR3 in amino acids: CAWSGTGGIQPQHF. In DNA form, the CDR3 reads TGTGCCTGGAGTGGGACAGGGGGCATACAGCCCCAGCATTTT. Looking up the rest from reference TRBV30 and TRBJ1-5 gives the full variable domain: SQTIHQWPATLVQPVGSPLSLECTVEGTSNPNLYWYRQAAGRGLQLLFYSVGIGQISSEVPQNLSASRPQDRQFILSSKKLLLSDSGFYLCAWSGTGGIQPQHFGDGTRLSIL.

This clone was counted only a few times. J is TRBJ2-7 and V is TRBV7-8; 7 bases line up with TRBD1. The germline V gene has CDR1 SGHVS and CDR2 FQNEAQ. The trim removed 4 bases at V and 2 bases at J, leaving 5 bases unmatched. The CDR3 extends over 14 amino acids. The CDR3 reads CASSSTGQTYEQYF. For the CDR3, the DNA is TGTGCCAGCAGCTCCACGGGACAGACCTACGAGCAGTACTTC.